This T cell receptor (beta chain) was sequenced in a study of cytomegalovirus exposure and HLA in healthy donors. Looking at the study overall: A subsequent analysis stated that the roughly 130 validation repertoires were run on the same platform as the approximately 700 first-cohort repertoires.

Overall study results and limits: Some public TCRs appeared in many individuals, while most sequences were rare. Reportedly, cytomegalovirus status was diagnosed with high sensitivity and specificity.

The CDR3 loop spans 13 amino acids. Per the germline V gene, CDR1 is GTSNPN and CDR2 is SVGIG (reference sequence). The V end lost 8 bases, the J end lost 4 bases, and 17 bases lay between the germline ends. Data came from immunoSEQ multiplex PCR; TCRdb stores just in-frame clones and leaves some out. This table has about 79,000 clones, roughly 93% appearing once. In the case of this clone: The antigen is unknown.

The chain couples TRBV30 to TRBJ1-2; D ambiguous. The sequence came from a woman between 25 and 40 years old in good health and CMV-seronegative. Sequenced sample: PBMCs. The CDR3 reads CAGTPRSIYGYTF. CDR3 nucleotide sequence: TGTGCCGGAACCCCTAGGAGTATCTATGGCTACACCTTC.